Listed here are 2 T cell receptor beta chains from one sample, sequenced in a study of OX40 agonist ivuxolimab in advanced cancers. Clones were sequenced by immunoSEQ multiplex PCR, and TCRdb holds only the in-frame ones, with some missing. Of tens of thousands of clones listed, about 81% are singletons. Material: CD4+ or CD8+ T cells sorted from blood, obtained in a trial of the OX40 agonist ivuxolimab. Every receptor here comes from an adult with an advanced solid tumor such as melanoma, head and neck, liver or kidney cancer.

This sequence joins TRBV4-3 and TRBJ2-1, with D perhaps TRBD1 or TRBD2 (5 bases each). The CDR3 covers 16 residues. V was trimmed by 4 bases and J by 8 bases, leaving 21 bases between them. Per germline, CDR1 LGHNA and CDR2 YSLEER. This CDR3 is CASSLLGGGVRDEQFF. CDR3 sequence (DNA): TGCGCCAGCAGCCTCCTGGGTGGGGGAGTAAGGGATGAGCAGTTCTTC.

V gene TRBV7-8 combines with J gene TRBJ1-5; D not certain. V was trimmed by 5 bases and J by 3 bases, leaving 11 bases between them. CDR1 and CDR2 (germline): SGHVS, FQNEAQ. CDR3 size: 14 residues. CDR3: CASSRPGFNQPQHF. The DNA of the CDR3 is TGTGCCAGCAGCCGTCCGGGCTTCAATCAGCCCCAGCATTTT.